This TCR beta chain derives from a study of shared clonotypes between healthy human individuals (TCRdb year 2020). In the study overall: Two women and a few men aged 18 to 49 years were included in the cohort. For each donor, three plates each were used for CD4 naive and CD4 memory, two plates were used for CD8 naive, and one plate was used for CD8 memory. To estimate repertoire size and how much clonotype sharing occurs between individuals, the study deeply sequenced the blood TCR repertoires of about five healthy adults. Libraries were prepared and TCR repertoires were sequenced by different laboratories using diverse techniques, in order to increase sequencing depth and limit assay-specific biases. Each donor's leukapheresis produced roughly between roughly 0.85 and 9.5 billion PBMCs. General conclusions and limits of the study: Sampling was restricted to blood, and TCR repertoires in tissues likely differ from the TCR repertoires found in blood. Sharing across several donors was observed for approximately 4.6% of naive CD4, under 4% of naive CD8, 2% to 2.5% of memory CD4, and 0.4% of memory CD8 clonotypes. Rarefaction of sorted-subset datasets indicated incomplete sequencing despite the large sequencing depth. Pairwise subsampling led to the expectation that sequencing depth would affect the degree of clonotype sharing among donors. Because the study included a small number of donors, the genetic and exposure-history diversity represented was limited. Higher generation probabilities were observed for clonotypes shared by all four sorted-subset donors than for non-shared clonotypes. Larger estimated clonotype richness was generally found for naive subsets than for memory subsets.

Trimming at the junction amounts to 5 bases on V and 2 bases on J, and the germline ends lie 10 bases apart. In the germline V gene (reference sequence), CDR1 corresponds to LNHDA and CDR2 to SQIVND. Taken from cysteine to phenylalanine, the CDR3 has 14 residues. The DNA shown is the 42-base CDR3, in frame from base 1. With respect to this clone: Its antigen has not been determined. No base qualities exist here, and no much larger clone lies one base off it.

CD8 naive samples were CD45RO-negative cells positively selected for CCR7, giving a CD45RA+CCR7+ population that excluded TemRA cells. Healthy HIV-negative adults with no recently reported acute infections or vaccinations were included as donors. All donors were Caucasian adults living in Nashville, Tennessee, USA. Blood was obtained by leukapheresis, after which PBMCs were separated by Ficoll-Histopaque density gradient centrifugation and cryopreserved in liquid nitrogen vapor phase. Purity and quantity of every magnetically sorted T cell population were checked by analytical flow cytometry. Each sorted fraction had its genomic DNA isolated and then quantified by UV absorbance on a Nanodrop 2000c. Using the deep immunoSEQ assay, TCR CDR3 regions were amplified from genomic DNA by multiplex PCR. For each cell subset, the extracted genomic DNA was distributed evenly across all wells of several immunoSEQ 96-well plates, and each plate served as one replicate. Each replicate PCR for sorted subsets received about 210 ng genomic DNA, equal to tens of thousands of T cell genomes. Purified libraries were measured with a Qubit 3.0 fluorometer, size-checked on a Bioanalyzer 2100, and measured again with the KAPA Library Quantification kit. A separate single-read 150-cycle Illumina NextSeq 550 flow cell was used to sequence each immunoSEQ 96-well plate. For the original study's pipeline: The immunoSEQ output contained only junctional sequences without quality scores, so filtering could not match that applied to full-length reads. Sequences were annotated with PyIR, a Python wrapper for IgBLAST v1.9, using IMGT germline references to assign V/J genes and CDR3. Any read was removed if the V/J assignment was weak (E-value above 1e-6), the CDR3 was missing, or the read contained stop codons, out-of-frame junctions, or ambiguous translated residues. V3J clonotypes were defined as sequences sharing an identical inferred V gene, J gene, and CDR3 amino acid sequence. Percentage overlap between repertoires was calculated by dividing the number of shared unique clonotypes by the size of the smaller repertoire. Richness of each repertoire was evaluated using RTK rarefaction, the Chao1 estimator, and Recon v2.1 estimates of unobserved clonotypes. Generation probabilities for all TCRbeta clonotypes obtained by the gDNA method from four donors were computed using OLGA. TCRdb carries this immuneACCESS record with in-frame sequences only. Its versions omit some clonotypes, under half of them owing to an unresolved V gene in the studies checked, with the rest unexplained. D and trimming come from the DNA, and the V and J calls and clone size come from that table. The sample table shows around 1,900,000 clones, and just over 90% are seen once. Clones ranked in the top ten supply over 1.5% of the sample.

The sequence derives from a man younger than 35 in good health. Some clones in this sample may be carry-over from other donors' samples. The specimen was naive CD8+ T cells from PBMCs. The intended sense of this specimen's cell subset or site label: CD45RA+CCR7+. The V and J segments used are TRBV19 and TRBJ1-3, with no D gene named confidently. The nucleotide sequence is TGTGCCAGTAGTCCCCATCCTACTGGAAACACCATATATTTT. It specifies CASSPHPTGNTIYF.